Here is one T cell receptor beta chain with its context. Its antigen is undetermined. This record belongs to a study of T cells in localized non-small cell lung cancer. Germline lookup yields CDR1 MNHEY and CDR2 SMNVEV (reference sequence). The CDR3 totals 12 residues. Trimming took 3 bases from V and 4 from J, leaving 4 bases between them. Clones were sequenced by immunoSEQ multiplex PCR, and TCRdb holds only the in-frame ones, with some missing. Here the sample spans just under 35,000 clones, more than 85% being singletons. Study-level findings and limits: Tumor showed lower T cell clonality than uninvolved adjacent lung, where it was highest. Greater blood T cell density accompanied longer overall survival. Multi-region tumor sequencing was not done, so intratumor heterogeneity could not be excluded. Adjacent lung had a median 57 of the 100 largest tumor clones.

This clonotype originated in a female donor aged 60 or older with stage II lung adenocarcinoma. This rearrangement joins TRBV27 to TRBJ1-5; D is unresolved. Sample: peripheral blood mononuclear cells, taken before any cancer treatment. DNA of the CDR3: TGTGCCAGCAGTTTTAATAATCAGCCCCAGCATTTT. Its translation: CASSFNNQPQHF.